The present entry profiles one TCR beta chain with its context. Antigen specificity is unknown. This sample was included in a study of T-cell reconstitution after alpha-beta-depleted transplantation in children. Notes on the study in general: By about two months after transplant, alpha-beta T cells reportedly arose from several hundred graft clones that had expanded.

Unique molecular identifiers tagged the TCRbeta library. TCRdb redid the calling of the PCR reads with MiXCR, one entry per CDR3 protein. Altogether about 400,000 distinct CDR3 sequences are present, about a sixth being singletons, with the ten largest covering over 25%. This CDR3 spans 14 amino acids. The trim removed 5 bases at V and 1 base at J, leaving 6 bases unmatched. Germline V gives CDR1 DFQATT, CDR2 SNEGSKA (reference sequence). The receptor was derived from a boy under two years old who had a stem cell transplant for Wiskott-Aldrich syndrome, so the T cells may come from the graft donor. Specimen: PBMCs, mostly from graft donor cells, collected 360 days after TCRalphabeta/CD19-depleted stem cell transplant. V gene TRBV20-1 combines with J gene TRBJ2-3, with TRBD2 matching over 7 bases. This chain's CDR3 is CSASQSGGTDTQYF. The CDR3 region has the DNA TGCAGTGCTTCTCAGAGCGGGGGCACAGATACGCAGTATTTT.